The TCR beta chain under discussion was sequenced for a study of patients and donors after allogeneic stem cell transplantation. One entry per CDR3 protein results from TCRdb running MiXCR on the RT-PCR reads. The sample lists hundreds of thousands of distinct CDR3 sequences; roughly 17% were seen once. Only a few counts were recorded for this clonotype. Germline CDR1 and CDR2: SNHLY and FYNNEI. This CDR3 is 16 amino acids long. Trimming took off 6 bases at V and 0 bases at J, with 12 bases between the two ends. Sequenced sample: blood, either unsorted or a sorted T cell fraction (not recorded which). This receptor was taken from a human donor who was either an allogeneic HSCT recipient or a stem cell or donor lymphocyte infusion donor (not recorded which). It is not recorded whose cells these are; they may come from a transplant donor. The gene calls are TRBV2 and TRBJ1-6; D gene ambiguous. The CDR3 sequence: CASRGGPSSYNSPLHF. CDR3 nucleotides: TGTGCCAGCAGGGGCGGACCAAGCTCCTATAATTCACCCCTCCACTTT.